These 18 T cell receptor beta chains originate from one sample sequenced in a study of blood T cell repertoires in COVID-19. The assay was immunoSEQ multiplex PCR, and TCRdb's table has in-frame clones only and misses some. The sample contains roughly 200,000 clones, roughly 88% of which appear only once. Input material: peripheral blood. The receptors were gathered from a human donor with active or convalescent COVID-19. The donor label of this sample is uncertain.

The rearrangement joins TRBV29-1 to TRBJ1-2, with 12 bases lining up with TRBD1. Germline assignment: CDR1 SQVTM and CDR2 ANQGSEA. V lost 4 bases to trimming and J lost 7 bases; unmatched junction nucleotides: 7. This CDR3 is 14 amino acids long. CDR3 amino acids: CSVAKWDRGLGYTF. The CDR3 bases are TGCAGCGTTGCTAAGTGGGACAGGGGGCTTGGCTACACCTTC.

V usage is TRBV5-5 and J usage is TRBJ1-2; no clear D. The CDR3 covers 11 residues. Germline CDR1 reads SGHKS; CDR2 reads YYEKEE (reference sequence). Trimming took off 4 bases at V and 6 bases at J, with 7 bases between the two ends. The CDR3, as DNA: TGTGCCAGCAGCCTGAGGGATGGCTACACCTTC. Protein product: CASSLRDGYTF.

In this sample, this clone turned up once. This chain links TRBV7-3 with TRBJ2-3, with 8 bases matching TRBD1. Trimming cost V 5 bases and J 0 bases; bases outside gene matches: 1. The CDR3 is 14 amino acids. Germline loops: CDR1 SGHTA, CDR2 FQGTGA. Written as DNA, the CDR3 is TGTGCCAGCAGCCGGACAGGGAGCACAGATACGCAGTATTTT. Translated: CASSRTGSTDTQYF.

In DNA form, the CDR3 reads TGTGCCAGCAGCAACCGGGACAGGAACCAAGAGACCCAGTACTTC. It encodes CASSNRDRNQETQYF. The chain couples TRBV13 to TRBJ2-5; TRBD1 matches 8 bases. The CDR3 totals 15 residues. V shed 5 bases and J 0 bases; nucleotides not matched to a gene: 5. Per germline, CDR1 PRHDT and CDR2 FYEKMQ (reference sequence).

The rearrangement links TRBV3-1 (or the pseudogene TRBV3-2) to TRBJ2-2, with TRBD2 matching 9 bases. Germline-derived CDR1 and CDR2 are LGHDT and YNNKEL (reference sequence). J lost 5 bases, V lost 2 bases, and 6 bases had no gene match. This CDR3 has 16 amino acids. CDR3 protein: CASSQRAGGLTGELFF. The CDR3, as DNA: TGTGCCAGCAGCCAACGAGCGGGAGGTTTGACCGGGGAGCTGTTTTTT.

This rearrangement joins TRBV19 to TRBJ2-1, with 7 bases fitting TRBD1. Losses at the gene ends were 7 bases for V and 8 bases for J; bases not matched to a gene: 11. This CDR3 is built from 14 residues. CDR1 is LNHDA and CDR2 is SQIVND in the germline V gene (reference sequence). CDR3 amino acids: CASTGTAFGDEQFF. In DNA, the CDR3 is TGTGCCAGTACGGGGACAGCATTTGGCGATGAGCAGTTCTTC. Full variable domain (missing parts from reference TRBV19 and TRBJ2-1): DGGITQSPKYLFRKEGQNVTLSCEQNLNHDAMYWYRQDPGQGLRLIYYSQIVNDFQKGDIAEGYSVSREKKESFPLTVTSAQKNPTAFYLCASTGTAFGDEQFFGPGTRLTVL.

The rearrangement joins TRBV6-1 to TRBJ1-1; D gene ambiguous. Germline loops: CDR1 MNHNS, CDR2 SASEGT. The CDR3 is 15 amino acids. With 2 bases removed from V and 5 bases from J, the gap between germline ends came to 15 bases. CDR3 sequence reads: CASSEKLAEGTEAFF. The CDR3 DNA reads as TGTGCCAGCAGTGAAAAGTTGGCGGAAGGTACTGAAGCTTTCTTT.

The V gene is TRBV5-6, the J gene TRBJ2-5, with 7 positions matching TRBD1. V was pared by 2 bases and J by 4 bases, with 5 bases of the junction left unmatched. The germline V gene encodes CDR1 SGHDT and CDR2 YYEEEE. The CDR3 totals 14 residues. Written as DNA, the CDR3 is TGTGCCAGCAGCTTTGAGGGGGCGGGAGAGACCCAGTACTTC. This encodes CASSFEGAGETQYF. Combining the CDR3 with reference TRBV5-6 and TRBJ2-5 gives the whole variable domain DAGVTQSPTHLIKTRGQQVTLRCSPKSGHDTVSWYQQALGQGPQFIFQYYEEEERQRGNFPDRFSGHQFPNYSSELNVNALLLGDSALYLCASSFEGAGETQYFGPGTRLLVL.

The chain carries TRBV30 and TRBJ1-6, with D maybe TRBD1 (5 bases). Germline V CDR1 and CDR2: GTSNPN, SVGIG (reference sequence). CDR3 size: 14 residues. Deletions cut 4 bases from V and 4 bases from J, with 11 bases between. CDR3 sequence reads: CAWMAGLYNSPLHF. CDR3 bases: TGTGCCTGGATGGCGGGACTTTATAATTCACCCCTCCACTTT.

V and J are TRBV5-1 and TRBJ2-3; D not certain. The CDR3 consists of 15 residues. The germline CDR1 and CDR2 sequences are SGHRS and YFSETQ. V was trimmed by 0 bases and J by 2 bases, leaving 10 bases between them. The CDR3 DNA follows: TGCGCCAGCAGCTTGGGTTTTCCCATCACAGATACGCAGTATTTT. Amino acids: CASSLGFPITDTQYF.

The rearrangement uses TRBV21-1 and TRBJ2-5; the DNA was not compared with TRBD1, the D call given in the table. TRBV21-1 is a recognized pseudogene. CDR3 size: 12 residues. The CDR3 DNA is TGTGCCAGCAGCAAATACACGGAGACCCAGTACTTC. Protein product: CASSKYTETQYF.

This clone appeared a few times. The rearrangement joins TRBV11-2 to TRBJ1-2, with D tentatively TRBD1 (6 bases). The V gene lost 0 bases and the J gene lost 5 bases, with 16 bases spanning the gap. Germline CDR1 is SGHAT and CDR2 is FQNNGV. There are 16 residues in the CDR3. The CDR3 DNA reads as TGTGCCAGCAGCTTAGATAGGGTCGGGCAGGGGTATGGCTACACCTTC. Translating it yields CASSLDRVGQGYGYTF.

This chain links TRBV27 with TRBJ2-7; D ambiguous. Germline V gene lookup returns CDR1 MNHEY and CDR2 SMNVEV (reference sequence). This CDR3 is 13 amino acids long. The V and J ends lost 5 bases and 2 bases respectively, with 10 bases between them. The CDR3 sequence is CASSRDWTYEQYF. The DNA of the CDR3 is TGTGCCAGCAGTCGTGACTGGACCTACGAGCAGTACTTC.

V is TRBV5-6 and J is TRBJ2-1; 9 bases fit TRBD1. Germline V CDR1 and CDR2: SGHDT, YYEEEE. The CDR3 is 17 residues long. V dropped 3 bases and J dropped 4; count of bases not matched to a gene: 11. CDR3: CASSSLPGQGIYNEQFF. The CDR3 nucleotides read TGTGCCAGCAGCTCGTTACCGGGACAGGGTATATACAATGAGCAGTTCTTC.

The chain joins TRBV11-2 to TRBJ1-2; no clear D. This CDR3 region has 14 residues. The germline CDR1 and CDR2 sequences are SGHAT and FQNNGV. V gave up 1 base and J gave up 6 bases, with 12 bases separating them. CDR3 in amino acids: CASSLVAGVDGYTF. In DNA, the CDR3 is TGTGCCAGCAGCTTAGTGGCGGGAGTGGATGGCTACACCTTC.

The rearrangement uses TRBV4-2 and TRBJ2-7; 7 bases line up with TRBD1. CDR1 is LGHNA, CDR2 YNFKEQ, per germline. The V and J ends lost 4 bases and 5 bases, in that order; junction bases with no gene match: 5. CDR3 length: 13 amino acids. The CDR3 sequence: CASSLGQANEQYF. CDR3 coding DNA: TGTGCCAGCAGCCTTGGACAGGCCAACGAGCAGTACTTC.

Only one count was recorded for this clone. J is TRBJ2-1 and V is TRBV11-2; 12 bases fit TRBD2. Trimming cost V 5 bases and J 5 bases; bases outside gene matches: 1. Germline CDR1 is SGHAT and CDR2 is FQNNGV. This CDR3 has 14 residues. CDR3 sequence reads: CASSLAGGHNEQFF. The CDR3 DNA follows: TGTGCCAGCAGCCTAGCGGGGGGGCACAATGAGCAGTTCTTC.

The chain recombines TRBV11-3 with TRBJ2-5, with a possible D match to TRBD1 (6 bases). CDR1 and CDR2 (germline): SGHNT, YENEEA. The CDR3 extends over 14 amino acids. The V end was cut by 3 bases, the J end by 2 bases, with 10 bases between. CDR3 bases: TGTGCCAGCAGCTTTGTGCAGGGGCAAGAGACCCAGTACTTC. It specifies CASSFVQGQETQYF.